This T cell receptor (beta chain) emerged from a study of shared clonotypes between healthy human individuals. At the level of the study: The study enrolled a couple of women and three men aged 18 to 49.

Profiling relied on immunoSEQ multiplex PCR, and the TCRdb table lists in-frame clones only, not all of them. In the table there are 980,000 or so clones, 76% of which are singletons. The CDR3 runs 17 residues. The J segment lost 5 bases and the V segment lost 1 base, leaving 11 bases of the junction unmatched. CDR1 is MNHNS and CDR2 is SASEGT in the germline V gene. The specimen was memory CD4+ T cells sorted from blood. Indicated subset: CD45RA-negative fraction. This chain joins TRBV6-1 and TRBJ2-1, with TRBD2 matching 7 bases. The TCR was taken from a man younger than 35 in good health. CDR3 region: CASSEVLVERGNNEQFF. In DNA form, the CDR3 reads TGTGCCAGCAGTGAAGTTTTAGTCGAGCGGGGCAACAATGAGCAGTTCTTC.